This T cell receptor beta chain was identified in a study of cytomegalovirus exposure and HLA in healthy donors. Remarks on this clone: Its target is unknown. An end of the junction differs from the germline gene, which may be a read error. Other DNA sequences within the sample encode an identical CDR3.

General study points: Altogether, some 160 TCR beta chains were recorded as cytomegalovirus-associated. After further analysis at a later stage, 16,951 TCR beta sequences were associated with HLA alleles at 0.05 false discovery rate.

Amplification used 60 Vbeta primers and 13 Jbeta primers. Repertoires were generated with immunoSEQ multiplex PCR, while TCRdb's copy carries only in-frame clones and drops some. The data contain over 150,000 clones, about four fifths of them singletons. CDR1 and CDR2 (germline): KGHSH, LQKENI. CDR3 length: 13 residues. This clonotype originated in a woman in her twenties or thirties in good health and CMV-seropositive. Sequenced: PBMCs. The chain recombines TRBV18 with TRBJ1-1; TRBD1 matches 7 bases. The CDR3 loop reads CASSLGQNTEAFF. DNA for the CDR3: TGTGCCAGCTCACTGGGACAGAACACTGAGGCTTTCTTT.